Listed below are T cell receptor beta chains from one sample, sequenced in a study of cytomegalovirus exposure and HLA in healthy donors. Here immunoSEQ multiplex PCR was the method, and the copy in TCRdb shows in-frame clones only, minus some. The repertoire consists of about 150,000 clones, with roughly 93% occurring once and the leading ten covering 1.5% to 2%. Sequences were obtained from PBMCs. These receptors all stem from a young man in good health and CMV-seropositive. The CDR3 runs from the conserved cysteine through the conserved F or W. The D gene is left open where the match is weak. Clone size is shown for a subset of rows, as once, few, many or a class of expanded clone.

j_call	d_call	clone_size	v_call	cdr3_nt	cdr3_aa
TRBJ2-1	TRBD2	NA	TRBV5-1	TGCGCCAGCAGCTTTGTTTGGCTAGCGGGAGCCCCCTCCTACAATGAGCAGTTCTTC	CASSFVWLAGAPSYNEQFF
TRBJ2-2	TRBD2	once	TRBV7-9	TGTGCCAGCAGCCGAACGGGACTAGCGGGACCCACCGGGGAGCTGTTTTTT	CASSRTGLAGPTGELFF
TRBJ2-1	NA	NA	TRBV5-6	TGTGCCAGCAGCTTGGTGTCTCTAGAGGTGGTTGAGCAGTTCTTC	CASSLVSLEVVEQFF
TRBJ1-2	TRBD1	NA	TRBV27	TGTGCCAGCAGTTTAAGGGACAGGGGGAAGGGCTACACCTTC	CASSLRDRGKGYTF
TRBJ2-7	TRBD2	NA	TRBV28	TGTGCCAGCAGCAGCCCTAGCGGAACCTACGAGCAGTACTTC	CASSSPSGTYEQYF
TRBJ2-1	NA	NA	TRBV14	TGTGCCAGCAGCACGCGGGGATCCGGAGGGTATGAGCAGTTCTTC	CASSTRGSGGYEQFF
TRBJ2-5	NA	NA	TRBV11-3	TGTGCCAGCAGCTTAAACAGGGAAGGGACCCAGTACTTC	CASSLNREGTQYF
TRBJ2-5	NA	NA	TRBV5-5	TGTGCCAGCAGCTTGGGGACGGGAGCGGCGGGGGAGACCCAGTACTTC	CASSLGTGAAGETQYF
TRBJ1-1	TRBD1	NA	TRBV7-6	TGTGCCAGCAGCTTATCAGGGGGGAACACTGAAGCTTTCTTT	CASSLSGGNTEAFF
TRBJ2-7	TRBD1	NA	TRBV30	TGTGCCTGGAGGCCCGCAGGGGGCTCCTACGAGCAGTACTTC	CAWRPAGGSYEQYF
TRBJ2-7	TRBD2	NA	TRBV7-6	TGTGCCAGCAGCACGGGACTAGCGGCCAACTACGAGCAGTACTTC	CASSTGLAANYEQYF
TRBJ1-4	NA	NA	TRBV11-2	TGTGCCAGCAGCTCCAGTGTTTTTGAAAAACTGTTTTTT	CASSSSVFEKLFF
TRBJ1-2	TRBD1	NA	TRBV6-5	TGTGCCAGCAGCCGCCTTGGACAGGGAGACTATGGCTACACCTTC	CASSRLGQGDYGYTF
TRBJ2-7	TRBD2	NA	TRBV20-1	TGCAGTGGACTAGCCCCTTACGAGCAGTACTTC	CSGLAPYEQYF
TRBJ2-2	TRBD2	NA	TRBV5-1	TGCGCCACCAAAAGGGGACTATCTACAACCGGGGAGCTGTTTTTT	CATKRGLSTTGELFF
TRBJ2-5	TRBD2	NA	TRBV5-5	TGTGCCAGCAGCGTCGGACTAGCGGGACGGGAGACCCAGTACTTC	CASSVGLAGRETQYF
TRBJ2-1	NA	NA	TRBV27	TGTGCCAGCAGTTGGGCAGTCCCCAGCTCCTACAATGAGCAGTTCTTC	CASSWAVPSSYNEQFF
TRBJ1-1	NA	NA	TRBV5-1	TGCGCCAGCGTATCCCTCGGGAATGAAGCTTTCTTT	CASVSLGNEAFF
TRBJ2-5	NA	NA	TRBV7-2	TGTGCCAGCAGCTTACGGAGCGAAACAGGGCCGGTTGGGACCCAGTACTTC	CASSLRSETGPVGTQYF
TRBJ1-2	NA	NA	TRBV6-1	TGTGCCAGCAGACCGGGGGTAAACTATGGCTACACCTTC	CASRPGVNYGYTF
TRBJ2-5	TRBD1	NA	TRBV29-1	TGCAGCGTTCTGGATCCAGACAGGGGGGAAGAGACCCAGTACTTC	CSVLDPDRGEETQYF
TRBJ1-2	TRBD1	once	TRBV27	TGTGCCAGCAGTTTATCGAGGGACAGGGGGCTCGCTAGAGGCTACACCTTC	CASSLSRDRGLARGYTF